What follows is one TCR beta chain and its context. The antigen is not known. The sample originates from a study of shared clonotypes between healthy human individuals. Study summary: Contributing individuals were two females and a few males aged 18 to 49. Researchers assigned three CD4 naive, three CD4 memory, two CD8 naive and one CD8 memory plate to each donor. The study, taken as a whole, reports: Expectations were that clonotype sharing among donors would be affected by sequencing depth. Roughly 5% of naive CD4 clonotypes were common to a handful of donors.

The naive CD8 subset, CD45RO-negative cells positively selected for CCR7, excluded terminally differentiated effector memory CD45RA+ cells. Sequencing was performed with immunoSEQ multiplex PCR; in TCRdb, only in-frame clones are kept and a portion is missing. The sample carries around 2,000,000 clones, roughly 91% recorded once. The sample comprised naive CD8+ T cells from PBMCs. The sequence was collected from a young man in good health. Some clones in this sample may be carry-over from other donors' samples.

Here the CDR3 DNA reads TGTGCCAGCAGCCAATCGACAGGGGGCGCGGGCTATGGCTACACCTTC. The encoded protein is CASSQSTGGAGYGYTF. The chain uses TRBV16 and TRBJ1-2, with 10 bases aligning to TRBD1. Germline V gene lookup returns CDR1 KGHSY and CDR2 FQNENV. J was trimmed by 4 bases and V by 0 bases; bases with no gene match: 5. This CDR3 is built from 16 residues.